The 2 T cell receptor beta chains below were found in one sample sequenced in a study of blood T cells in healthy people across ages. PCR was performed a second time for about 7 to 12 cycles using a sample-barcoded 5' primer and a J-beta primer mix. MiXCR, run by TCRdb on the 5' RACE reads, gives a single entry per CDR3 protein. This sample has 850,000 to 950,000 distinct CDR3 sequences, with under 30% found just once. Material for sequencing was blood. Receptors originate from a woman aged 80 or over in good health.

This clonotype has just one count. The conserved phenylalanine or tryptophan normally closing the CDR3 is absent here, so this likely arose from a read error. The V and J genes are TRBV5-4 and TRBJ1-1; D is undetermined. The CDR3 runs to 14 residues. CDR1 and CDR2 (germline): SGHNT, YYREEE (reference sequence). The DNA of the CDR3 is TGTGCCAGCGGCTTGACGTCTGCCTTAGGGGAAGCTTTCTGT. It yields the protein CASGLTSALGEAFC.

This clonotype has a count of ten or more. The chain employs TRBV3-1 and TRBJ2-3, with D tentatively TRBD1 or TRBD2 (5 bases each). The CDR3 spans 12 residues. In germline, CDR1 is LGHDT, CDR2 YNNKEL (reference sequence). Between the trimmed V and J ends, which lost 0 bases and 9 bases, there was a span of 7 bases. CDR3 sequence: CASSQEGRTQYF. The CDR3 region has the DNA TGTGCCAGCAGCCAAGAGGGACGCACGCAGTATTTT.